Shown below are 22 T cell receptor beta chains from a single sample sequenced in a study of cytomegalovirus exposure and HLA in healthy donors. PCR was performed using 60 Vbeta and 13 Jbeta primers. Produced via immunoSEQ multiplex PCR; TCRdb's table is partial and in-frame only. The sample shows over 100,000 clones, around 84% of them seen only once. Sequencing was performed on PBMCs. All receptors come from a woman between 18 and 29 years old in good health and CMV-seropositive.

The CDR3 coding sequence is TGTGCCATCAGTGATGACGGGGGGGGCCGGGAGACCCAGTACTTC. It encodes CAISDDGGGRETQYF. The V call is TRBV10-3, the J call TRBJ2-5; 8 bases line up with TRBD2. The CDR3 totals 15 residues. With V trimmed by 3 bases and J by 5 bases, 8 bases remained unmatched. Per the germline V gene, CDR1 is ENHRY and CDR2 is SYGVKD.

The chain carries TRBV5-6 and TRBJ1-2; 7 bases are shared with TRBD1. The CDR3 consists of 14 residues. The germline CDR1 and CDR2 sequences are SGHDT and YYEEEE. V lost 5 bases to trimming and J lost 5 bases; unmatched junction nucleotides: 9. The CDR3 DNA reads as TGTGCCAGCAGGCCCCGGGACAGCCTTTATGGCTACACCTTC. Its protein is CASRPRDSLYGYTF. Full variable domain (missing parts from reference TRBV5-6 and TRBJ1-2): DAGVTQSPTHLIKTRGQQVTLRCSPKSGHDTVSWYQQALGQGPQFIFQYYEEEERQRGNFPDRFSGHQFPNYSSELNVNALLLGDSALYLCASRPRDSLYGYTFGSGTRLTVV.

The V call is TRBV18, the J call TRBJ1-1; D is undetermined. Germline CDR1 and CDR2: KGHSH and LQKENI. The CDR3 contains 13 residues. V was shortened by 3 bases and J by 8 bases, with 13 bases between the two germline ends. CDR3 loop: CASSPKTGSEAFF. DNA of the CDR3: TGTGCCAGCTCACCCAAGACGGGTTCCGAAGCTTTCTTT.

This sequence joins TRBV6-5 and TRBJ2-3; possibly TRBD2 for D (5 bases). The CDR3 runs 14 residues. Germline V gene lookup returns CDR1 MNHEY and CDR2 SVGAGI. V was cut by 6 bases and J by 0 bases, with 10 bases left in between. CDR3: CASSRTGSTDTQYF. The CDR3 nucleotides read TGTGCCAGCAGCCGGACGGGGAGCACAGATACGCAGTATTTT.

The chain links TRBV5-4 to TRBJ2-7; 14 positions match TRBD2. The V gene end was trimmed by 4 bases and the J gene end by 0 bases; junction bases not matched to a gene: 6. This CDR3 contains 17 residues. Per germline, CDR1 SGHNT and CDR2 YYREEE (reference sequence). The CDR3 spells CASSLGLAGESSYEQYF. In DNA, the CDR3 is TGTGCCAGCAGCCTGGGACTAGCGGGGGAAAGCTCCTACGAGCAGTACTTC.

This sequence joins TRBV27 and TRBJ1-1; D might be TRBD1 (6 bases). CDR3 length: 14 amino acids. Germline V gives CDR1 MNHEY, CDR2 SMNVEV (reference sequence). V was trimmed by 8 bases and J by 4 bases, leaving 17 bases between them. CDR3 nucleotide sequence: TGTGCCAGCCTTCAGCGGGGGGGGGCCACTGAAGCTTTCTTT. This gives the protein CASLQRGGATEAFF.

The chain recombines TRBV12-1 with TRBJ1-1; the table's D call, TRBD1, was not checked against the DNA. TRBV12-1 constitutes a pseudogene. The CDR3 covers 18 residues. The CDR3 region has the DNA TGTGCCAGCAGCTTGACAGGGACAGGGGATGACTTGGACACTGAAGCTTTCTTT. Translation gives CASSLTGTGDDLDTEAFF.

Only a few counts were recorded for this clone. The gene calls are TRBV4-1 and TRBJ1-2, with 11 bases matching TRBD1. Germline values: CDR1 MGHRA, CDR2 YSYEKL. There are 15 residues in the CDR3. Trimming removed 0 bases from V and 8 bases from J; junction bases left unmatched: 5. The chain's CDR3 is CASSQDVDRGRGYTF. CDR3 sequence (DNA): TGCGCCAGCAGCCAAGATGTGGACAGGGGGCGCGGCTACACCTTC.

The chain uses TRBV5-4 and TRBJ2-3; 12 bases agree with TRBD2. Trimming cost V 4 bases and J 5 bases; bases outside gene matches: 8. Germline assignment: CDR1 SGHNT and CDR2 YYREEE (reference sequence). The CDR3 runs to 16 residues. The CDR3 here is CASSTRLAGVGDTQYF. Here the CDR3 DNA reads TGTGCCAGCAGCACCAGACTAGCGGGGGTTGGAGATACGCAGTATTTT.

The chain joins TRBV5-4 to TRBJ2-1; 9 bases fit TRBD2. V was pared by 5 bases and J by 3 bases, with 6 bases of the junction left unmatched. The CDR3 contains 15 residues. Germline-derived CDR1 and CDR2 are SGHNT and YYREEE (reference sequence). The DNA of the CDR3 is TGTGCCAGCAGGGGAGTAGCGGGGGACTACAATGAGCAGTTCTTC. Its translation: CASRGVAGDYNEQFF.

The gene calls are TRBV7-9 and TRBJ1-1; TRBD1 matches at 10 bases. This CDR3 spans 15 amino acids. The V gene end was trimmed by 5 bases and the J gene end by 1 base; junction bases not matched to a gene: 4. Germline lookup yields CDR1 SEHNR and CDR2 FQNEAQ (reference sequence). The CDR3 DNA reads as TGTGCCAGCAGCGCGGACAGGGGGACGAACACTGAAGCTTTCTTT. Its protein product is CASSADRGTNTEAFF.

The V call is TRBV19, the J call TRBJ1-1; 7 bases match TRBD1. This CDR3 has 14 amino acids. Germline CDR1 and CDR2: LNHDA and SQIVND (reference sequence). With 3 bases clipped from V and 0 bases from J, the junction kept 1 base outside the gene matches. The DNA of the CDR3 is TGTGCCAGTAGTATGGGACAGTTGAACACTGAAGCTTTCTTT. It translates to CASSMGQLNTEAFF. The complete variable domain, with remaining parts taken from reference TRBV19 and TRBJ1-1, reads DGGITQSPKYLFRKEGQNVTLSCEQNLNHDAMYWYRQDPGQGLRLIYYSQIVNDFQKGDIAEGYSVSREKKESFPLTVTSAQKNPTAFYLCASSMGQLNTEAFFGQGTRLTVV.

The chain has TRBV19 and TRBJ2-7; no definite D call. Germline V gives CDR1 LNHDA, CDR2 SQIVND (reference sequence). Trimming left V 6 bases short and J 1 base short, with 16 bases between. The CDR3 totals 15 residues. CDR3 amino acids: CASSLTLTPSYEQYF. The CDR3 nucleotides are TGTGCCAGTAGCCTAACCCTTACTCCGTCCTACGAGCAGTACTTC.

This clone was observed a few times. The CDR3 region has the DNA TGTGCCAGTAGTATGAGACAAAACTATGGCTACACCTTC. This sequence encodes CASSMRQNYGYTF. The chain couples TRBV19 to TRBJ1-2, with D unresolved. Germline CDR1 and CDR2: LNHDA and SQIVND (reference sequence). V was clipped by 3 bases and J by 2 bases, with 7 bases between them. CDR3 length: 13 amino acids.

The rearrangement links TRBV6-5 to TRBJ2-5, with D maybe TRBD1 (6 bases). V was trimmed by 7 bases and J by 3 bases, leaving 12 bases between them. Germline CDR1 reads MNHEY; CDR2 reads SVGAGI. The CDR3 has 13 residues. CDR3 in amino acids: CASTPAGEETQYF. CDR3 coding DNA: TGTGCCAGCACACCTGCAGGGGAAGAGACCCAGTACTTC.

In DNA form, the CDR3 reads TGTGCCAGCGGGGACAGGGGAGACGCGAACACCGGGGAGCTGTTTTTT. Protein: CASGDRGDANTGELFF. The rearrangement uses TRBV21-1 and TRBJ2-2; the DNA was not compared with TRBD1, the D call given in the table. TRBV21-1 is termed a pseudogene. This CDR3 region has 16 residues.

The rearrangement links TRBV28 to TRBJ1-4; D possibly corresponds to TRBD1 (5 bases). Looked up from germline, CDR1 is MDHEN and CDR2 is SYDVKM. Trimming shortened V by 6 bases and J by 4 bases, and 9 bases separated the two germline ends. The CDR3 has 13 amino acids. DNA for the CDR3: TGTGCCAGCAGGGGGCGGATTAATGAAAAACTGTTTTTT. Translating gives CASRGRINEKLFF.

This sequence joins TRBV4-2 and TRBJ1-2; TRBD1 agrees at 10 bases. The CDR3 totals 16 residues. Germline V lookup: CDR1 LGHNA, CDR2 YNFKEQ. The V and J ends lost 2 bases and 5 bases, in that order; junction bases with no gene match: 8. The CDR3 DNA follows: TGTGCCAGCAGCCAACCGGGGGACAGGGGATATTATGGCTACACCTTC. The encoded protein is CASSQPGDRGYYGYTF.

The V and J genes are TRBV21-1 and TRBJ1-1. TRBV21-1 is termed a pseudogene. CDR3 length: 12 amino acids. The CDR3: CASSKLNTEAFF. For the CDR3, the DNA is TGTGCCAGCAGCAAATTAAACACTGAAGCTTTCTTT.

The V call is TRBV4-1, the J call TRBJ1-1, with a weak D call TRBD1 (5 bases). The germline gives CDR1 MGHRA, CDR2 YSYEKL. Trimming shortened V by 4 bases and J by 2 bases, and 14 bases separated the two germline ends. The CDR3 is 15 residues long. DNA of the CDR3: TGCGCCAGCAGCCCCTTGGGGCAGAAAAACACTGAAGCTTTCTTT. Amino acids: CASSPLGQKNTEAFF.

J is TRBJ2-2 and V is TRBV5-4; possibly TRBD2 for D (5 bases). Germline V gene lookup returns CDR1 SGHNT and CDR2 YYREEE (reference sequence). There are 16 residues in the CDR3. V was cut by 0 bases and J by 2 bases, with 11 bases left in between. This CDR3 reads CASSLDLSGNTGELFF. The CDR3 DNA follows: TGTGCCAGCAGCTTGGACCTCAGCGGAAACACCGGGGAGCTGTTTTTT.

The gene calls are TRBV5-6 and TRBJ1-2, with D maybe TRBD1 (6 bases). Germline lookup yields CDR1 SGHDT and CDR2 YYEEEE. Trimming shortened V by 4 bases and J by 0 bases, and 13 bases separated the two germline ends. This CDR3 spans 15 amino acids. The CDR3 is CASSDDRRANYGYTF. CDR3 bases: TGTGCCAGCAGCGACGACAGGAGAGCTAACTATGGCTACACCTTC.